Detailed here is one T cell receptor (beta chain). Its specificity is not known. This sample was taken from a study of OX40 agonist ivuxolimab in advanced cancers. Points from the study as a whole: In CD8+ T cells, expanded clones were on average more numerous than in CD4+.

TCRdb's table, derived via immunoSEQ multiplex PCR, lists solely in-frame clones and lacks some. The table records about 64,000 clones, 75% to 95% of them present only once. The CDR3 is 14 amino acids. Trimming took 2 bases from V and 4 from J, leaving 10 bases between them. The germline gives CDR1 SGDLS, CDR2 YYNGEE. The receptor was isolated from an adult with an advanced solid tumor such as melanoma, head and neck, liver or kidney cancer. This sequence joins TRBV9 and TRBJ2-1; D ambiguous. Sequencing was performed on CD4+ or CD8+ T cells sorted from blood, taken in a trial of the OX40 agonist ivuxolimab. This CDR3 reads CASSVGGTYNEQFF. In nucleotides, the CDR3 is TGTGCCAGCAGCGTTGGCGGAACTTACAATGAGCAGTTCTTC.